This entry lists 8 T cell receptor beta chains sequenced from one sample in a study of post-analysis software for immune sequencing data. Study results and caveats: Several TRBV segments (TRBV5-6, TRBV5-1 and TRBV20-1 among them) occurred more frequently in patients than in controls.

Prepared libraries of TCR beta cDNA carried unique molecular identifiers. TCRdb redid the calling of the PCR reads with MiXCR, one entry per CDR3 protein. The sample lists approximately 400,000 distinct CDR3 sequences, roughly 38% occurring once. The antigens of these receptors remain unknown. The sample comprised blood. The receptors were sampled from a girl between 5 and 17 years old with multiple sclerosis.

This clonotype was seen many times. The J gene is TRBJ1-4, the V gene TRBV7-9, with 9 nucleotides matching TRBD1. This CDR3 region has 14 residues. With 5 bases clipped from V and 5 bases from J, the junction kept 3 bases outside the gene matches. Looked up from germline, CDR1 is SEHNR and CDR2 is FQNEAQ (reference sequence). CDR3 loop: CASSPGQGNEKLFF. For the CDR3, the DNA is TGTGCCAGCAGCCCAGGACAGGGGAATGAAAAACTGTTTTTT.

The rearrangement uses TRBV15 and TRBJ2-4; possible D gene TRBD2, 5 bases. The end of the DNA fits TRBJ2-5 better, so the J call may be wrong. CDR3 length: 13 residues. Germline CDR1 LNHNV, CDR2 YYDKDF (reference sequence). As DNA, the CDR3 is TGTGCCACCAGCGGAGCGGAGTGGGAGACCCAGTACTTC. Amino acids: CATSGAEWETQYF.

There are a few counts of this clonotype. The chain is built from TRBV29-1 and TRBJ2-1; D may be TRBD1 (6 bases). V gave up 6 bases and J gave up 10 bases, with 13 bases separating them. The CDR3 length is 11 residues. Germline values: CDR1 SQVTM, CDR2 ANQGSEA. CDR3 sequence: CSVHREVEQFF. The CDR3 DNA reads as TGCAGCGTCCACAGGGAAGTCGAGCAGTTCTTC.

The table lists this clonotype with a few counts. The rearrangement links TRBV7-9 to TRBJ2-5, with 9 nucleotides matching TRBD1. Looked up from germline, CDR1 is SEHNR and CDR2 is FQNEAQ (reference sequence). The J segment lost 4 bases and the V segment lost 6 bases, leaving 9 bases of the junction unmatched. The CDR3 sequence is 15 residues long. CDR3 loop: CASRPRTGEGETQYF. The CDR3 DNA follows: TGTGCCAGCAGACCAAGGACAGGGGAAGGAGAGACCCAGTACTTC. Using reference TRBV7-9 and TRBJ2-5 for the parts outside the CDR3, the full variable domain is DTGVSQNPRHKITKRGQNVTFRCDPISEHNRLYWYRQTLGQGPEFLTYFQNEAQLEKSRLLSDRFSAERPKGSFSTLEIQRTEQGDSAMYLCASRPRTGEGETQYFGPGTRLLVL.

CDR3 protein: CASSLIGGVRDTQYF. In nucleotides, the CDR3 is TGTGCCAGCAGCTTAATAGGGGGCGTTCGGGATACGCAGTATTTT. The genes are TRBV7-8 and TRBJ2-3; 7 nucleotides align to TRBD1. CDR1 and CDR2 (germline): SGHVS, FQNEAQ. V lost 2 bases and J lost 6; bases outside the gene matches: 8. This CDR3 is 15 amino acids long.

There are many counts of this clonotype. The chain is built from TRBV7-2 and TRBJ1-5; TRBD1 might be the D (5 bases). V lost 1 base and J 5 bases, leaving 6 bases between the germline ends. Germline CDR1 SGHTA, CDR2 FQGNSA. This CDR3 contains 13 residues. The CDR3 bases are TGTGCCAGCAGCTTAGAAGGGGATCAGCCCCAGCATTTT. It translates to CASSLEGDQPQHF.

This clonotype was found a few times. The chain is built from TRBV24-1 and TRBJ2-1; 7 bases are shared with TRBD1. V lost 5 bases and J lost 2; bases outside the gene matches: 5. The CDR3 runs to 15 residues. Germline V gene sequence: CDR1 KGHDR, CDR2 SFDVKD. The CDR3 here is CATSATGDTYNEQFF. DNA of the CDR3: TGTGCCACCAGTGCAACAGGGGATACCTACAATGAGCAGTTCTTC.

The chain has TRBV6-1 and TRBJ2-1; D possibly corresponds to TRBD2 (6 bases). CDR1 and CDR2 (germline): MNHNS, SASEGT. With 6 bases removed from V and 6 bases from J, the gap between germline ends came to 12 bases. The CDR3 consists of 13 residues. For the CDR3, the DNA is TGTGCCAGCAGGGATTCGGGGGTCAATGAGCAGTTCTTC. This codes for CASRDSGVNEQFF.